This is a list of T cell receptor beta chains from one sample in a study of spatial heterogeneity in lung cancer. Using its own MiXCR run on the 5' RACE reads, TCRdb lists one record per CDR3 protein. The data hold tens of thousands of distinct CDR3 sequences, with 6% to 9.5% observed a single time. The sample consisted of PBMCs, taken at follow-up. These receptor sequences come from a male donor with early-stage non-small cell lung cancer. The CDR3 runs from the conserved cysteine through the conserved F or W. The D gene is left open where the match is weak. Clone sizes are given selectively: once, few, many, or a class where the clone is expanded.

J | D | length | V | size | CDR3 | DNA
TRBJ2-7 | - | 12 | TRBV27 | many | CASSSRGGEQYF | TGTGCCAGCAGTTCCAGGGGTGGGGAGCAGTACTTC
TRBJ1-6 | TRBD1 | 13 | TRBV12-3/TRBV12-4 | many | CASSPTGVSPLHF | TGTGCCAGCAGTCCGACAGGGGTTTCACCCCTCCACTTT
TRBJ2-1 | TRBD2 | 15 | TRBV11-1 | many | CASSLELAGGNEQFF | TGTGCCAGCAGCTTAGAGCTAGCGGGGGGCAATGAGCAGTTCTTC
TRBJ2-7 | TRBD1 | 15 | TRBV6-5 | many | CASSPRWTGGGEQYF | TGTGCCAGCAGTCCCCGATGGACAGGGGGAGGGGAGCAGTACTTC
TRBJ1-5 | - | 13 | TRBV7-2 | many | CASSPAGNQPQHF | TGTGCCAGCAGCCCGGCGGGCAATCAGCCCCAGCATTTT
TRBJ2-1 | TRBD2 | 16 | TRBV5-1 | few | CASSLSGSGSGNEQFF | TGCGCCAGCAGCTTGAGCGGTAGCGGGTCCGGTAATGAGCAGTTCTTC
TRBJ2-5 | TRBD1 | 18 | TRBV7-7 | medium-sized | CASSHDPSVWGQQETQYF | TGTGCTAGCAGCCATGACCCCTCCGTTTGGGGACAGCAAGAGACCCAGTACTTC
TRBJ2-5 | - | 11 | TRBV2 | many | CACLVGKTQYF | TGTGCCTGCCTTGTGGGGAAGACCCAGTACTTC
TRBJ1-1 | - | 15 | TRBV12-3/TRBV12-4 | - | CASSLGWRGGTEAFF | TGTGCCAGCAGTTTAGGTTGGCGAGGGGGAACTGAAGCTTTCTTT
TRBJ2-3 | - | 14 | TRBV27 | many | CASSLWPRGSTQYF | TGTGCCAGCAGTTTATGGCCTCGTGGAAGTACGCAGTATTTT
TRBJ2-1 | TRBD2 | 15 | TRBV7-2 | medium-sized | CASSLGLAGRNEQFF | TGTGCCAGCAGCTTGGGACTAGCGGGGCGGAATGAGCAGTTCTTC
TRBJ1-1 | - | 16 | TRBV4-1 | many | CASSQGTIMGLAEAFF | TGCGCCAGCAGCCAAGGGACCATTATGGGCCTCGCCGAAGCTTTCTTT
TRBJ2-7 | - | 13 | TRBV5-5 | - | CASSLTGRYEQYF | TGTGCCAGCAGCTTGACAGGGCGATACGAGCAGTACTTC
TRBJ2-5 | TRBD1 | 16 | TRBV5-5 | many | CASSPTPGQGLETQYF | TGTGCCAGCAGCCCCACGCCGGGACAGGGCCTAGAGACCCAGTACTTC